These 22 T cell receptor beta chains were sequenced from one sample in a study of shared clonotypes between healthy human individuals. Clones were sequenced by immunoSEQ multiplex PCR, and TCRdb holds only the in-frame ones, with some missing. Of under 600,000 clones listed, about three quarters are singletons. Sequenced input: PBMCs. The receptors were sampled from a woman aged 40 to 49 in good health. Some clones in this sample may be carry-over from other donors' samples.

The rearrangement joins TRBV5-1 to TRBJ2-1; 10 bases are a match to TRBD2. Trimming removed 4 bases from V and 15 bases from J; junction bases left unmatched: 13. Germline loops: CDR1 SGHRS, CDR2 YFSETQ. The CDR3 runs to 14 residues. This chain's CDR3 is CASSPGTSASVGFF. DNA of the CDR3: TGCGCCAGCAGCCCTGGGACTAGCGCCTCCGTGGGGTTCTTC.

J is TRBJ1-4 and V is TRBV6-1; 7 bases are shared with TRBD1. The germline V gene has CDR1 MNHNS and CDR2 SASEGT. The CDR3 spans 15 residues. The trim removed 5 bases at V and 8 bases at J, leaving 11 bases unmatched. The CDR3 loop is CASSQGGGRSEKLFF. In DNA, the CDR3 is TGTGCCAGCAGTCAAGGAGGGGGCAGGTCGGAAAAACTGTTTTTT.

The J gene is TRBJ2-7, the V gene TRBV30; D is perhaps TRBD2 (6 bases). V lost 1 base and J 2 bases, leaving 12 bases between the germline ends. This CDR3 is built from 14 residues. Germline loops: CDR1 GTSNPN, CDR2 SVGIG (reference sequence). The CDR3 nucleotides read TGTGCCTGGAGTGATGGAGGGCCCCCCTACGAGCAGTACTTC. Protein product: CAWSDGGPPYEQYF.

J is TRBJ1-3 and V is TRBV5-6; weak D call: TRBD1 (6 bases). The V end was cut by 4 bases, the J end by 4 bases, with 15 bases between. The germline V gene has CDR1 SGHDT and CDR2 YYEEEE. The CDR3 is made up of 15 amino acids. CDR3 coding DNA: TGTGCCAGCAGCCCTCATACAGGGTCCGGAAACACCATATATTTT. This translates into CASSPHTGSGNTIYF.

This chain connects TRBV5-7 to TRBJ2-3; D is possibly TRBD1 (5 bases). TRBV5-7 is noted as an ORF with a role that remains uncertain. Deletions cut 0 bases from V and 11 bases from J, with 19 bases between. This CDR3 contains 15 residues. The CDR3 loop is CASSLGSARVNMQYF. CDR3 coding DNA: TGTGCCAGCAGCTTGGGTTCCGCCAGGGTCAACATGCAGTATTTT.

This clone was seen a few times. The V gene is TRBV5-1, the J gene TRBJ1-4, with no clear D. V lost 5 bases to trimming and J lost 8 bases, with 16 bases between them. CDR1 and CDR2 from the germline V gene are SGHRS and YFSETQ. The CDR3 has 14 amino acids. As DNA, the CDR3 is TGCGCCAGCAGTTTTCCTGGGAGCGGAGAAAAACTGTTTTTT. Its protein is CASSFPGSGEKLFF.

Only one count was recorded for this clone. This rearrangement joins TRBV2 to TRBJ2-7; 7 bases align to TRBD1. CDR1 is SNHLY, CDR2 FYNNEI, per germline. The CDR3 is made up of 13 amino acids. V trimming: 4 bases; J trimming: 0 bases; junction bases outside the gene matches: 0. The CDR3 sequence is CASSGDSSYEQYF. For the CDR3, the DNA is TGTGCCAGCAGTGGGGACAGCTCCTACGAGCAGTACTTC. The full variable domain, with the rest looked up from reference TRBV2 and TRBJ2-7, is EPEVTQTPSHQVTQMGQEVILRCVPISNHLYFYWYRQILGQKVEFLVSFYNNEISEKSEIFDDQFSVERPDGSNFTLKIRSTKLEDSAMYFCASSGDSSYEQYFGPGTRLTVT.

The chain has TRBV29-1 and TRBJ2-7; D ambiguous. The CDR3 runs 13 residues. Germline loops: CDR1 SQVTM, CDR2 ANQGSEA. V lost 6 bases to trimming and J lost 3 bases, with 15 bases between them. CDR3 in amino acids: CSVYGRSSYEQYF. The CDR3 DNA sequence: TGCAGCGTCTACGGACGGTCAAGCTACGAGCAGTACTTC.

The chain recombines TRBV11-2 with TRBJ2-7, with 8 bases identical to TRBD2. J was trimmed by 4 bases and V by 5 bases; bases with no gene match: 10. Germline lookup yields CDR1 SGHAT and CDR2 FQNNGV. This CDR3 region has 15 residues. The CDR3 DNA reads as TGTGCCAGCAGCGTATCTAGCGGGCAAGGTTACGAGCAGTACTTC. Residues: CASSVSSGQGYEQYF.

The V gene is TRBV7-2, the J gene TRBJ2-2, with D maybe TRBD1 (6 bases). The V end was cut by 5 bases, the J end by 3 bases, with 13 bases between. This CDR3 region has 15 residues. Germline V lookup: CDR1 SGHTA, CDR2 FQGNSA. In nucleotides, the CDR3 is TGTGCCAGCAGCCGTTTGACAGGCGACACCGGGGAGCTGTTTTTT. This translates into CASSRLTGDTGELFF.

This rearrangement joins TRBV27 to TRBJ2-2, with a possible D match to TRBD2 (5 bases). The CDR3 contains 16 residues. Germline CDR1 and CDR2: MNHEY and SMNVEV (reference sequence). V was clipped by 3 bases and J by 7 bases, with 18 bases between them. The DNA of the CDR3 is TGTGCCAGCAGTTTTCACACGGAGGTCTCCATCGGGGAGCTGTTTTTT. Its protein is CASSFHTEVSIGELFF.

This clone was seen repeatedly, ten times or more. J is TRBJ2-1 and V is TRBV5-1; D possibly corresponds to TRBD2 (6 bases). The CDR3 runs 15 residues. The V gene's germline CDR1 is SGHRS and CDR2 YFSETQ. V was cut by 3 bases and J by 8 bases, with 18 bases left in between. CDR3 amino acids: CASSWAGITSDEQFF. In DNA, the CDR3 is TGCGCCAGCAGCTGGGCGGGGATCACCAGCGATGAGCAGTTCTTC.

The V gene is TRBV29-1, the J gene TRBJ2-3, with a tentative D call TRBD2 (6 bases). The V and J ends lost 5 bases and 0 bases respectively, with 12 bases between them. CDR1 is SQVTM, CDR2 ANQGSEA, per germline. The CDR3 covers 14 residues. The CDR3 reads CSVRASVSTDTQYF. The CDR3 bases are TGCAGCGTTCGGGCTAGCGTAAGCACAGATACGCAGTATTTT.

The chain employs TRBV6-1 and TRBJ2-5; tentative D call: TRBD2 (5 bases). From germline, CDR1 is MNHNS and CDR2 SASEGT. V gave up 1 base and J gave up 2 bases, with 17 bases separating them. This CDR3 has 17 amino acids. The CDR3 DNA is TGTGCCAGCAGTGAAGTATGGGGTGGTAGCGCTCAAGAGACCCAGTACTTC. Translating it yields CASSEVWGGSAQETQYF.

The chain combines TRBV6-4 with TRBJ2-7; weak D call: TRBD1 (5 bases). V gave up 2 bases and J gave up 0 bases, with 11 bases separating them. Germline V lookup: CDR1 MRHNA, CDR2 SNTAGT. The CDR3 is 15 residues long. CDR3 region: CASSDARDSSYEQYF. CDR3 bases: TGTGCCAGCAGTGACGCGCGAGACAGCTCCTACGAGCAGTACTTC.

The rearrangement uses TRBV4-1 and TRBJ2-1, with 8 bases fitting TRBD1. The J segment lost 6 bases and the V segment lost 4 bases, leaving 8 bases of the junction unmatched. CDR3 length equals 15 residues. Germline CDR1 reads MGHRA; CDR2 reads YSYEKL. DNA for the CDR3: TGCGCCAGCAGCCCCGGACAGGGAACCCGCAATGAGCAGTTCTTC. Protein: CASSPGQGTRNEQFF.

The J gene is TRBJ2-7, the V gene TRBV29-1; TRBD1 might be the D (6 bases). From germline, CDR1 is SQVTM and CDR2 ANQGSEA. V was shortened by 7 bases and J by 0 bases, with 13 bases between the two germline ends. There are 13 residues in the CDR3. The CDR3 is CSATRQDSYEQYF. CDR3 DNA sequence: TGCAGCGCCACCAGACAGGACTCCTACGAGCAGTACTTC.

A note on this clone: The likely explanation is a read error, given a far larger clone one base away. The V call is TRBV4-1, the J call TRBJ2-4, with D hard to call. The CDR3 runs to 15 residues. Germline assignment: CDR1 MGHRA and CDR2 YSYEKL. CDR3: CASNQGLVAKNIQYF. CDR3 in DNA: TGCGCCAGCAACCAAGGCCTCGTGGCCAAAAACATTCAGTACTTC.

This chain links TRBV7-2 with TRBJ2-3; tentatively, D is TRBD2 (6 bases). From germline, CDR1 is SGHTA and CDR2 FQGNSA. The CDR3 sequence is 13 residues long. The ends were cut back, 1 base at V and 7 bases at J, with 9 bases in the middle. CDR3 nucleotide sequence: TGTGCCAGCAGCTTAGGACGGGAGAATACGCAGTATTTT. Protein sequence: CASSLGRENTQYF. Variable domain in full (rest from reference TRBV7-2 and TRBJ2-3): GAGVSQSPSNKVTEKGKDVELRCDPISGHTALYWYRQSLGQGLEFLIYFQGNSAPDKSGLPSDRFSAERTGGSVSTLTIQRTQQEDSAVYLCASSLGRENTQYFGPGTRLTVL.

A word on this clone: The same CDR3 also results from other DNA sequences found in this sample. The DNA of the CDR3 is TGTGCCAGCAGCGTAGGTGGTGGGGAGACCCAGTACTTC. Translated: CASSVGGGETQYF. J is TRBJ2-5 and V is TRBV9; D is ambiguous. The germline V gene encodes CDR1 SGDLS and CDR2 YYNGEE. The CDR3 is 13 residues long. V was cut by 0 bases and J by 5 bases, with 8 bases left in between.

This chain links TRBV5-6 with TRBJ2-5; D might be TRBD2 (5 bases). The CDR3 spans 14 residues. Per the germline V gene, CDR1 is SGHDT and CDR2 is YYEEEE. Trimming pared 2 bases from V and 0 bases from J, leaving 8 bases between. CDR3 region: CASSFSGDQETQYF. CDR3 DNA: TGTGCCAGCAGCTTTTCCGGGGACCAAGAGACCCAGTACTTC.

This chain joins TRBV19 and TRBJ1-1, with TRBD1 as a possible D gene (5 bases). Trimming cost V 3 bases and J 0 bases, with 8 bases left between them. The CDR3 is 14 residues long. CDR1 and CDR2 from the germline V gene are LNHDA and SQIVND (reference sequence). CDR3: CASSIKGVNTEAFF. The CDR3 DNA is TGTGCCAGTAGTATCAAAGGGGTGAACACTGAAGCTTTCTTT.